These 24 T cell receptor beta chains came from one sample sequenced in a study of cytomegalovirus exposure and HLA in healthy donors. Vbeta (60) and Jbeta (13) primers were used in the PCR. Generated by immunoSEQ multiplex PCR, the TCRdb table keeps only in-frame clones and is missing some. The repertoire holds more than 65,000 clones, over 70% seen once, with 22% in the top ten. The specimen sequenced was PBMCs. Receptors originate from a woman in her 40s in good health and CMV-seropositive.

The gene calls are TRBV7-6 and TRBJ2-1, with 8 positions matching TRBD2. The CDR3 runs to 12 residues. The germline CDR1 and CDR2 sequences are SGHVS and FNYEAQ. The junction had 3 bases not matched to a gene; V was cut back by 5 bases and J by 9 bases. The CDR3 DNA follows: TGTGCCAGCAGCCTCGCGGGAGGTGAGCAGTTCTTC. This translates into CASSLAGGEQFF.

The chain uses TRBV30 and TRBJ1-2; the D is unclear. CDR3 size: 14 residues. Trimming pared 0 bases from V and 4 bases from J, leaving 12 bases between. Germline-derived CDR1 and CDR2 are GTSNPN and SVGIG (reference sequence). Here the CDR3 reads CAWSVGGVGYGYTF. Written as DNA, the CDR3 is TGTGCCTGGAGTGTTGGAGGTGTCGGCTATGGCTACACCTTC.

The chain uses TRBV5-1 and TRBJ1-1; the D gene is possibly TRBD1 (6 bases). Trimming pared 4 bases from V and 0 bases from J, leaving 13 bases between. Per the germline V gene, CDR1 is SGHRS and CDR2 is YFSETQ. This CDR3 has 15 amino acids. The CDR3 loop is CASSPTDRMNTEAFF. In DNA, the CDR3 is TGCGCCAGCAGCCCAACTGACAGGATGAACACTGAAGCTTTCTTT.

Notes on this clone: The junction and the germline gene differ at one end; a read error may be behind it. V gene TRBV7-9 combines with J gene TRBJ2-5, with 7 bases matching TRBD1. This CDR3 contains 12 residues. Germline V gene sequence: CDR1 SEHNR, CDR2 FQNEAQ (reference sequence). In DNA form, the CDR3 reads TGTGCCAGCAGCTTAACGAAGACAGGGTGGAACTTC. Translated: CASSLTKTGWNF. The complete variable domain, with remaining parts taken from reference TRBV7-9 and TRBJ2-5, reads DTGVSQNPRHKITKRGQNVTFRCDPISEHNRLYWYRQTLGQGPEFLTYFQNEAQLEKSRLLSDRFSAERPKGSFSTLEIQRTEQGDSAMYLCASSLTKTGWNFGPGTRLLVL.

This chain links TRBV5-1 with TRBJ2-7; the match to TRBD2 covers 13 bases. The junction had 4 bases not matched to a gene; V was cut back by 4 bases and J by 3 bases. This CDR3 comprises 15 residues. CDR1 is SGHRS, CDR2 YFSETQ, per germline. CDR3 nucleotides: TGCGCCAGCAGCCCACGGACTAGCGGGAGCTACGAGCAGTACTTC. Protein sequence: CASSPRTSGSYEQYF.

The CDR3 protein is CAITRGAGETQYF. CDR3 nucleotide sequence: TGTGCCATCACCAGGGGGGCCGGGGAGACCCAGTACTTC. The rearrangement links TRBV15 to TRBJ2-5, with a possible D match to TRBD1 (7 bases). V dropped 10 bases and J dropped 5 bases, with 17 bases sitting between them. The V gene's germline CDR1 is LNHNV and CDR2 YYDKDF (reference sequence). CDR3 length equals 13 residues.

This rearrangement joins TRBV28 to TRBJ1-5; 8 positions match TRBD1. Germline CDR1 is MDHEN and CDR2 is SYDVKM. The J segment lost 7 bases and the V segment lost 11 bases, leaving 7 bases of the junction unmatched. CDR3 length: 12 amino acids. The CDR3 DNA reads TGTGCCTCTGGACAGGGAATCCAGCCCCAGCATTTT. Its translation is CASGQGIQPQHF.

The V and J genes are TRBV4-1 and TRBJ1-3, with TRBD1 identical over 7 bases. Germline CDR1 is MGHRA and CDR2 is YSYEKL. With V trimmed by 1 base and J by 3 bases, 12 bases remained unmatched. The CDR3 contains 18 residues. CDR3 protein: CASSQVLFSGGIGNTIYF. The CDR3 nucleotides are TGCGCCAGCAGCCAAGTGTTGTTTTCAGGGGGGATTGGAAACACCATATATTTT.

The chain couples TRBV5-1 to TRBJ2-7; 10 nucleotides match TRBD1. Germline CDR1 reads SGHRS; CDR2 reads YFSETQ. This CDR3 has 16 residues. With V trimmed by 4 bases and J by 0 bases, 7 bases remained unmatched. CDR3 protein: CASSPNRDRGSYEQYF. The CDR3 DNA is TGCGCCAGCAGCCCAAACCGGGACAGGGGCTCCTACGAGCAGTACTTC.

The chain has TRBV29-1 and TRBJ1-1; unclear D gene. Germline CDR1 reads SQVTM; CDR2 reads ANQGSEA. The CDR3 has 11 residues. The germline V and J ends were trimmed by 3 bases and 11 bases, with 13 bases remaining between them. CDR3 coding DNA: TGCAGCGTTGAGAGGGTCGCATGGGCTTTCTTT. Protein product: CSVERVAWAFF.

This clone was picked up one time. The junction departs from germline at one end; a sequencing error may be responsible. This chain uses TRBV5-1 with TRBJ2-1, with D perhaps matching TRBD1 (5 bases). Germline V gives CDR1 SGHRS, CDR2 YFSETQ. The length of the CDR3 is 14 residues. Here the CDR3 reads CAGRVESSYNEQFF. The CDR3 region has the DNA TGCGCCGGCAGGGTGGAGAGCTCCTACAATGAGCAGTTCTTC.

This chain joins TRBV18 and TRBJ2-5; no definite D call. Germline-derived CDR1 and CDR2 are KGHSH and LQKENI. V lost 1 base to trimming and J lost 0 bases, with 9 bases between them. This CDR3 has 15 residues. CDR3 DNA: TGTGCCAGCTCACCACTGCCAGGCTACCAAGAGACCCAGTACTTC. Protein product: CASSPLPGYQETQYF.

This rearrangement joins TRBV5-1 to TRBJ1-2, with 8 bases fitting TRBD1. CDR1 is SGHRS and CDR2 is YFSETQ in the germline V gene. After removal of 2 bases from V and 2 bases from J, the junction contained 8 bases not matched to a gene. This CDR3 spans 16 amino acids. CDR3 nucleotides: TGCGCCAGCAGCTTCCAGGGGGCGCGTAAAAACTATGGCTACACCTTC. This encodes CASSFQGARKNYGYTF. Together with reference TRBV5-1 and TRBJ1-2, the CDR3 gives the full variable domain: KAGVTQTPRYLIKTRGQQVTLSCSPISGHRSVSWYQQTPGQGLQFLFEYFSETQRNKGNFPGRFSGRQFSNSRSEMNVSTLELGDSALYLCASSFQGARKNYGYTFGSGTRLTVV.

The chain employs TRBV6-6 and TRBJ1-5, with D perhaps matching TRBD1 (5 bases). V was shortened by 0 bases and J by 9 bases, with 6 bases between the two germline ends. CDR1 and CDR2 from the germline V gene are MNHNY and SVGAGI (reference sequence). The CDR3 sequence is 12 residues long. For the CDR3, the DNA is TGTGCCAGCAGTTACTCCGGGGGGCCCCAGCATTTT. This translates into CASSYSGGPQHF.

This clone was seen a single time. The chain joins TRBV4-1 to TRBJ2-1, with TRBD2 matching 12 bases. The CDR3 runs 16 residues. CDR1 and CDR2 from the germline V gene are MGHRA and YSYEKL. The J segment lost 4 bases and the V segment lost 4 bases, leaving 5 bases of the junction unmatched. The CDR3 coding sequence is TGCGCCAGCAGCCGAGGACTAGCGGGGCGATACAATGAGCAGTTCTTC. It yields the protein CASSRGLAGRYNEQFF.

The V gene is TRBV5-4, the J gene TRBJ1-2, with TRBD1 matching over 10 bases. Trimming cost V 2 bases and J 10 bases; bases outside gene matches: 5. In germline, CDR1 is SGHNT, CDR2 YYREEE (reference sequence). The CDR3 is 13 amino acids. CDR3 nucleotide sequence: TGTGCCAGCAGCTTATCGGACAGGGGGTTCTACACCTTC. It specifies CASSLSDRGFYTF. Filled out from reference TRBV5-4 and TRBJ1-2, the complete variable domain reads ETGVTQSPTHLIKTRGQQVTLRCSSQSGHNTVSWYQQALGQGPQFIFQYYREEENGRGNFPPRFSGLQFPNYSSELNVNALELDDSALYLCASSLSDRGFYTFGSGTRLTVV.

The chain uses TRBV14 and TRBJ2-3; D gene ambiguous. The germline V and J ends were trimmed by 0 bases and 2 bases, with 6 bases remaining between them. This CDR3 is built from 14 residues. Germline CDR1 SGHDN, CDR2 FVKESK. This chain's CDR3 is CASSQEWLTDTQYF. The CDR3 DNA reads TGTGCCAGCAGCCAAGAGTGGCTCACAGATACGCAGTATTTT.

A word on this clone: The same CDR3 can be traced to other DNA sequences in this sample. The V gene is TRBV15, the J gene TRBJ2-5; possible D gene TRBD2, 5 bases. From germline, CDR1 is LNHNV and CDR2 YYDKDF (reference sequence). Trimming removed 7 bases from V and 3 bases from J, with 12 bases in between. The CDR3 is 13 amino acids. The CDR3 region is CATTSRDKETQYF. CDR3 nucleotide sequence: TGTGCCACCACCTCGAGGGATAAAGAGACCCAGTACTTC.

V and J are TRBV10-3 and TRBJ1-5; TRBD1 matches at 8 bases. The CDR3 length is 14 residues. Germline loops: CDR1 ENHRY, CDR2 SYGVKD. Trimming cost V 5 bases and J 6 bases; bases outside gene matches: 6. CDR3 loop: CAISSDRGSQPQHF. In DNA, the CDR3 is TGTGCCATCAGTTCCGACAGGGGAAGTCAGCCCCAGCATTTT.

The chain uses TRBV4-1 and TRBJ2-5; D may be TRBD2 (5 bases). Germline V CDR1 and CDR2: MGHRA, YSYEKL. Deletions cut 2 bases from V and 4 bases from J, with 11 bases between. The CDR3 consists of 14 residues. DNA for the CDR3: TGCGCCAGCAGCCAAACCGGACTGGCAGAGACCCAGTACTTC. Its protein is CASSQTGLAETQYF.

This rearrangement joins TRBV5-1 to TRBJ2-1; a weak D match, TRBD2 (6 bases). Germline CDR1 SGHRS, CDR2 YFSETQ. V was shortened by 7 bases and J by 0 bases, with 14 bases between the two germline ends. The CDR3 runs 15 residues. The CDR3 spells CASGPGRSSYNEQFF. CDR3 nucleotide sequence: TGCGCCAGCGGACCGGGGAGGAGCTCCTACAATGAGCAGTTCTTC.

J is TRBJ1-4 and V is TRBV5-1, with D hard to call. V lost 0 bases to trimming and J lost 3 bases, with 18 bases between them. The CDR3 covers 18 residues. Looked up from germline, CDR1 is SGHRS and CDR2 is YFSETQ. The CDR3 nucleotides read TGCGCCAGCAGCTTGGGACATAGAGGTAGCGGACCTAATGAAAAACTGTTTTTT. This translates into CASSLGHRGSGPNEKLFF.

The rearrangement joins TRBV6-1 to TRBJ2-1; possible D gene TRBD1, 6 bases. Germline V gene sequence: CDR1 MNHNS, CDR2 SASEGT. The V and J ends lost 1 base and 8 bases respectively, with 15 bases between them. The CDR3 contains 15 residues. The CDR3: CASSEGDNRRYEQFF. CDR3 nucleotides: TGTGCCAGCAGTGAAGGGGACAACCGGAGGTATGAGCAGTTCTTC.

V usage is TRBV6-6 and J usage is TRBJ2-7, with TRBD1 matching 8 bases. V was pared by 0 bases and J by 2 bases, with 3 bases of the junction left unmatched. The CDR3 totals 15 residues. Germline CDR1 is MNHNY and CDR2 is SVGAGI (reference sequence). CDR3 nucleotides: TGTGCCAGCAGTTACTCTGTGACAGGGGCCTACGAGCAGTACTTC. Amino acids: CASSYSVTGAYEQYF.